This TCR beta chain stems from a study of patients and donors after allogeneic stem cell transplantation (dated by TCRdb to the early 2020s). This clonotype was seen only a few times. Its antigen is unknown. The record has no base qualities; no much larger clone is one base away. The germline V gene encodes CDR1 MNHNY and CDR2 SVGAGI (reference sequence). From cysteine to phenylalanine, the CDR3 is 13 amino acids long. Of the read, only the CDR3 DNA is kept; its 39 bases are in frame from base 1. For this chain, trimming is 4 bases at the V end and 6 bases at the J end, and the number of junction bases without a gene match is 5. Receptor libraries were prepared by RT-PCR. The reads were generated on a NextSeq 550. TCRdb ran its own pipeline on the public reads, namely fastp trimming at Q25 and MiXCR clone calling, and kept in-frame beta chains. Identical CDR3 protein sequences are pooled into one entry, listed with their most common genes and DNA. This sample holds around 200,000 distinct CDR3 sequences; around 41% were observed only once. The ten biggest clones cover more than 9% of the sample.

This receptor was taken from a human donor who was either an allogeneic HSCT recipient or a stem cell or donor lymphocyte infusion donor (not recorded which). It is not recorded whose cells these are; they may come from a transplant donor. The sequence links TRBV6-6 to TRBJ2-7, and 8 junctional nucleotides match TRBD2. Input material: blood, either unsorted or a sorted T cell fraction (not recorded which). The nucleotide sequence reads TGTGCCAGCAGTTTGGCGGGGGGAACCGAGCAGTACTTC. This translates into CASSLAGGTEQYF.